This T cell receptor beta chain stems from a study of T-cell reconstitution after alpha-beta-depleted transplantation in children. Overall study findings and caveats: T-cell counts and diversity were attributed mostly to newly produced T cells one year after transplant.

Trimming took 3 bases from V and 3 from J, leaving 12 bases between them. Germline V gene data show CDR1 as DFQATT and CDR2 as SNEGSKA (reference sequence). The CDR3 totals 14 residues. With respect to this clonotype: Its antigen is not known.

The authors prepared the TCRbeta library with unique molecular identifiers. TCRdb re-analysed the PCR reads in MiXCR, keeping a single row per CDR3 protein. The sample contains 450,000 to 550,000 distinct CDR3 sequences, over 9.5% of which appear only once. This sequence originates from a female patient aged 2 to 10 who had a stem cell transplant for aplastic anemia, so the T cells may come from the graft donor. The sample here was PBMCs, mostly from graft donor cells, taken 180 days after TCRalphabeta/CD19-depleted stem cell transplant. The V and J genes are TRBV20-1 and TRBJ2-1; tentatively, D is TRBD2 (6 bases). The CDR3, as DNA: TGCAGTGCTAGCCCACTAGCCGTCTACAATGAGCAGTTCTTC. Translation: CSASPLAVYNEQFF.